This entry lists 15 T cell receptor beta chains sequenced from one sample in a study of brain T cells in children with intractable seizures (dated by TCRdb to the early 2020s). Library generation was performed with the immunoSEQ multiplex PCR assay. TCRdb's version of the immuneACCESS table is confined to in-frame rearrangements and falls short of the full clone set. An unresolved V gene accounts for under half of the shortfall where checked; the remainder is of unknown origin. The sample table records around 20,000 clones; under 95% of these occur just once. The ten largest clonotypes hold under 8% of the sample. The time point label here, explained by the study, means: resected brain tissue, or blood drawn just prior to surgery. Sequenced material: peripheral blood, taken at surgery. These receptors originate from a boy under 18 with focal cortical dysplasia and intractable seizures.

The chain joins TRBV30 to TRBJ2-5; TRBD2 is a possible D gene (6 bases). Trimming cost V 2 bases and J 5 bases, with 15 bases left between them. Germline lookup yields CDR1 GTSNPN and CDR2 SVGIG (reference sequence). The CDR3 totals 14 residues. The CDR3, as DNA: TGTGCCTGGAGTTGGGGAGGTCTCGGGGAGACCCAGTACTTC. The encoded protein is CAWSWGGLGETQYF.

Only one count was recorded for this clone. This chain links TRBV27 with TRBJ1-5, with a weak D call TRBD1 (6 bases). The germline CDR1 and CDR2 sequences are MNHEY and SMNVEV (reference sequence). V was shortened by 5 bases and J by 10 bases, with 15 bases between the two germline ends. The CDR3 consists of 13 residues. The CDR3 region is CASSEQGIRPQHF. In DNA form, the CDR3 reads TGTGCCAGCAGTGAACAGGGAATTCGTCCCCAGCATTTT.

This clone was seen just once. CDR3 DNA sequence: TGTGCCAGCAGCGACGACGGTTCATCACCCCTCCACTTT. It yields the protein CASSDDGSSPLHF. The chain employs TRBV9 and TRBJ1-6, with no clear D. Deletions cut 3 bases from V and 10 bases from J, with 11 bases between. This CDR3 region has 13 residues. Germline lookup yields CDR1 SGDLS and CDR2 YYNGEE. Full variable domain (rest looked up from reference TRBV9 and TRBJ1-6): DSGVTQTPKHLITATGQRVTLRCSPRSGDLSVYWYQQSLDQGLQFLIQYYNGEERAKGNILERFSAQQFPDLHSELNLSSLELGDSALYFCASSDDGSSPLHFGNGTRLTVT.

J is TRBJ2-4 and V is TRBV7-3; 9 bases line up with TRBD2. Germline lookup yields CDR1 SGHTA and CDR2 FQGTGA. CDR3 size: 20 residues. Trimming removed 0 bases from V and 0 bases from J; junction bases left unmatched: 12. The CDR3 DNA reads TGTGCCAGCAGCTTAACTTTTTCTAGCGGGACTCTACTAGCCAAAAACATTCAGTACTTC. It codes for CASSLTFSSGTLLAKNIQYF.

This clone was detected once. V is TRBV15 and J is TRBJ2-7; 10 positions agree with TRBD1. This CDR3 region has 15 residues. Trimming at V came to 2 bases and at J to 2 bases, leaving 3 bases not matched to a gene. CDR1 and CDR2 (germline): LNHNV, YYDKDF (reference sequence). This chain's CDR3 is CATSRPGTGAYEQYF. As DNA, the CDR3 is TGTGCCACCAGCAGACCCGGGACAGGGGCCTACGAGCAGTACTTC. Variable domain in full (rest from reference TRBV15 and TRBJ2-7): DAMVIQNPRYQVTQFGKPVTLSCSQTLNHNVMYWYQQKSSQAPKLLFHYYDKDFNNEADTPDNFQSRRPNTSFCFLDIRSPGLGDTAMYLCATSRPGTGAYEQYFGPGTRLTVT.

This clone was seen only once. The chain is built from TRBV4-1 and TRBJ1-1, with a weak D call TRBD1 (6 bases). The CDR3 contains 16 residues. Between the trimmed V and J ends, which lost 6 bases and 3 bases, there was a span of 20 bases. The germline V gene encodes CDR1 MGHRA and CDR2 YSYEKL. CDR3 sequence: CASRGFAGAGDTEAFF. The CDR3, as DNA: TGCGCCAGCAGGGGTTTCGCGGGGGCGGGGGACACTGAAGCTTTCTTT.

The CDR3 is CASSRGTGWGYTF. The CDR3 nucleotides are TGTGCCAGCAGCCGCGGGACAGGGTGGGGCTACACCTTC. This chain uses TRBV14 with TRBJ1-2; 9 nucleotides line up with TRBD1. The length of the CDR3 is 13 residues. Germline CDR1 SGHDN, CDR2 FVKESK. V was clipped by 4 bases and J by 8 bases; unmatched bases: 5.

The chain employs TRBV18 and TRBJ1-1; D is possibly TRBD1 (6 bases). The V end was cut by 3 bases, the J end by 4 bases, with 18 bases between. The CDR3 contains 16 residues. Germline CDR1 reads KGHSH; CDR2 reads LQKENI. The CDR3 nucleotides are TGTGCCAGCTCACCCGGAAGTCAGGGGTTAGGCACTGAAGCTTTCTTT. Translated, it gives CASSPGSQGLGTEAFF.

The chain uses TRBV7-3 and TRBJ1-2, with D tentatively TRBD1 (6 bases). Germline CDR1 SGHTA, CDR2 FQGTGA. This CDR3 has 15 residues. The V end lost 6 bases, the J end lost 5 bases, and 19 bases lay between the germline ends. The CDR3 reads CASRSSAGGAYGYTF. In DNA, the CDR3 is TGTGCCAGCAGGTCCTCTGCTGGGGGGGCGTATGGCTACACCTTC.

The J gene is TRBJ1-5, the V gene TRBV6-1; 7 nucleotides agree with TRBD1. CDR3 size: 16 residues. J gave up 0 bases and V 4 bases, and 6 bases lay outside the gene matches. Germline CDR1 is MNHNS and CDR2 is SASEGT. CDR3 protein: CASSAVGQDSNQPQHF. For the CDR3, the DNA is TGTGCCAGCAGTGCCGTTGGACAGGATAGCAATCAGCCCCAGCATTTT.

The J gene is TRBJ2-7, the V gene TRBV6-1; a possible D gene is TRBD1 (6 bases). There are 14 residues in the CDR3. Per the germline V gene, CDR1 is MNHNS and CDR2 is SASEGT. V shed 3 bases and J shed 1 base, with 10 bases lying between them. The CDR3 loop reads CASSDRGESYEQYF. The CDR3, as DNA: TGTGCCAGCAGTGACAGGGGAGAATCCTACGAGCAGTACTTC.

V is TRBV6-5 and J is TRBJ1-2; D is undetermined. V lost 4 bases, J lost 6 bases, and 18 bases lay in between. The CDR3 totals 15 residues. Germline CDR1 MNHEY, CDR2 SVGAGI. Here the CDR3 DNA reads TGTGCCAGCAGTTCCAGTGCAGGTATCATGGATGGCTACACCTTC. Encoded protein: CASSSSAGIMDGYTF.

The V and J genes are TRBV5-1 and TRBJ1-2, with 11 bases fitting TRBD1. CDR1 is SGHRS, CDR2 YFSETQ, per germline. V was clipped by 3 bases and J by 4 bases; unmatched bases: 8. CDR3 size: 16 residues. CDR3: CASSSGQGAAGYGYTF. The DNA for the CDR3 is TGCGCCAGCAGCTCAGGACAGGGGGCGGCGGGCTATGGCTACACCTTC.

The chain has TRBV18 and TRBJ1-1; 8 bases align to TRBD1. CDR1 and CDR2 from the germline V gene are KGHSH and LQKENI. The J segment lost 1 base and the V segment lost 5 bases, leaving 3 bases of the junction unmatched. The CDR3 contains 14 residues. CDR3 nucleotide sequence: TGTGCCAGCTCAAACGGACAGGGGAACACTGAAGCTTTCTTT. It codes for CASSNGQGNTEAFF.

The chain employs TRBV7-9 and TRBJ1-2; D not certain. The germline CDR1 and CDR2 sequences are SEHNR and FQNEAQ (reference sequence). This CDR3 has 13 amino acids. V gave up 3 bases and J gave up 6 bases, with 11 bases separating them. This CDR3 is CASSFPVVDGYTF. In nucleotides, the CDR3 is TGTGCCAGCAGCTTCCCGGTAGTAGATGGCTACACCTTC.